These 20 T cell receptor beta chains were sequenced from one sample in a study of cytotoxic CD8 clonotypes in ibrutinib-treated CLL. Clones were sequenced by immunoSEQ multiplex PCR, and TCRdb holds only the in-frame ones, with some missing. The sample shows some 170,000 clones, 70% to 90% of them seen only once. The sequences come from PBMCs, collected at disease progression, from a patient treated with ibrutinib. Source of these receptors: a human donor with chronic lymphocytic leukemia.

This chain's CDR3 is CASRGGDDWGEQYF. CDR3 in DNA: TGTGCCAGCAGGGGGGGTGATGACTGGGGCGAGCAGTACTTC. The V call is TRBV28, the J call TRBJ2-7; weak D call: TRBD2 (6 bases). CDR1 is MDHEN and CDR2 is SYDVKM in the germline V gene. V was clipped by 6 bases and J by 6 bases, with 18 bases between them. The CDR3 runs to 14 residues. Full variable domain (rest looked up from reference TRBV28 and TRBJ2-7): DVKVTQSSRYLVKRTGEKVFLECVQDMDHENMFWYRQDPGLGLRLIYFSYDVKMKEKGDIPEGYSVSREKKERFSLILESASTNQTSMYLCASRGGDDWGEQYFGPGTRLTVT.

The chain carries TRBV6-4 and TRBJ1-2; perhaps TRBD1 as D (6 bases). Germline V gives CDR1 MRHNA, CDR2 SNTAGT. The V end lost 2 bases, the J end lost 9 bases, and 22 bases lay between the germline ends. This CDR3 has 16 amino acids. The DNA of the CDR3 is TGTGCCAGCAGTGACGGCAGGGCTTGGGCAGGGGAGAGCTACACCTTC. Translating it yields CASSDGRAWAGESYTF.

This clone has just one count. This chain connects TRBV9 to TRBJ2-7, with 12 bases matching TRBD2. Germline CDR1 reads SGDLS; CDR2 reads YYNGEE. The CDR3 covers 17 residues. Unmatched junction bases numbered 11, after V lost 4 bases and J lost 3 bases. The CDR3 spells CASSPRTSGNPVYEQYF. The CDR3 DNA sequence: TGTGCCAGCAGCCCTCGGACTAGCGGGAACCCGGTCTACGAGCAGTACTTC.

This chain joins TRBV5-3 and TRBJ2-5; TRBD2 matches 13 bases. TRBV5-3 is assigned to the ORF class and has an uncertain function. Trimming at V came to 3 bases and at J to 5 bases, leaving 13 bases not matched to a gene. This CDR3 spans 18 amino acids. The CDR3 sequence: CARSWTSGSVWGRETQYF. As DNA, the CDR3 is TGTGCCAGAAGCTGGACTAGCGGGAGCGTTTGGGGGAGGGAGACCCAGTACTTC.

This clone was counted once. The chain has TRBV6-6 and TRBJ1-2; TRBD1 might be the D (6 bases). The CDR3 has 15 amino acids. CDR1 is MNHNY, CDR2 SVGAGI, per germline (reference sequence). V lost 7 bases and J 5 bases, leaving 20 bases between the germline ends. CDR3 bases: TGTGCCAGCACCGCCTCGGCGGGGGGCGGGTATGGCTACACCTTC. Encoded protein: CASTASAGGGYGYTF.

This clone appeared a few times. This chain links TRBV4-2 with TRBJ1-1, with D maybe TRBD1 (6 bases). Germline V gives CDR1 LGHNA, CDR2 YNFKEQ. The CDR3 covers 14 residues. With 2 bases removed from V and 7 bases from J, the gap between germline ends came to 14 bases. The CDR3 DNA follows: TGTGCCAGCAGCCAAAGGCGGGGGGCTGATGAAGCTTTCTTT. This codes for CASSQRRGADEAFF.

The V and J genes are TRBV5-1 and TRBJ2-6; D is possibly TRBD2 (6 bases). The CDR3 has 16 residues. Germline lookup yields CDR1 SGHRS and CDR2 YFSETQ. Between the trimmed V and J ends, which lost 1 base and 0 bases, there was a span of 8 bases. The CDR3 spells CASSLSAGSGANVLTF. CDR3 DNA sequence: TGCGCCAGCAGCTTGTCAGCGGGCTCTGGGGCCAACGTCCTGACTTTC.

Here the CDR3 reads CASRTTGTNTGELFF. The CDR3 DNA sequence: TGTGCCAGCAGGACGACCGGAACGAACACCGGGGAGCTGTTTTTT. The rearrangement links TRBV11-2 to TRBJ2-2; D is unclear. There are 15 residues in the CDR3. Germline V gene sequence: CDR1 SGHAT, CDR2 FQNNGV. The V end was cut by 6 bases, the J end by 0 bases, with 11 bases between. The whole variable domain, remainder taken from reference TRBV11-2 and TRBJ2-2, is EAGVAQSPRYKIIEKRQSVAFWCNPISGHATLYWYQQILGQGPKLLIQFQNNGVVDDSQLPKDRFSAERLKGVDSTLKIQPAKLEDSAVYLCASRTTGTNTGELFFGEGSRLTVL.

The chain couples TRBV15 to TRBJ2-7, with D perhaps matching TRBD2 (6 bases). The germline V gene encodes CDR1 LNHNV and CDR2 YYDKDF (reference sequence). Trimming left V 5 bases short and J 0 bases short, with 17 bases between. This CDR3 has 16 residues. The chain's CDR3 is CATSETGTSYSYEQYF. CDR3 nucleotides: TGTGCCACCAGCGAAACCGGGACTTCCTACTCCTACGAGCAGTACTTC.

This clone was found once. J is TRBJ2-1 and V is TRBV6-5; TRBD2 agrees at 13 bases. CDR1 is MNHEY and CDR2 is SVGAGI in the germline V gene. The CDR3 spans 14 residues. V trimming: 7 bases; J trimming: 7 bases; junction bases outside the gene matches: 4. The CDR3 reads CASTGLAGANEQFF. The CDR3 nucleotides are TGTGCCAGCACCGGACTAGCGGGAGCGAATGAGCAGTTCTTC.

V and J are TRBV4-1 and TRBJ2-6, with 8 bases matching TRBD1. The junction had 7 bases not matched to a gene; V was cut back by 0 bases and J by 3 bases. In germline, CDR1 is MGHRA, CDR2 YSYEKL. The CDR3 is 18 residues long. For the CDR3, the DNA is TGCGCCAGCAGCCAAGAGGGCAGGGGGCCCTTTGGGGCCAACGTCCTGACTTTC. It yields the protein CASSQEGRGPFGANVLTF.

V and J are TRBV28 and TRBJ2-7; D gene ambiguous. With 6 bases removed from V and 2 bases from J, the gap between germline ends came to 23 bases. Germline loops: CDR1 MDHEN, CDR2 SYDVKM. The CDR3 has 17 residues. In DNA form, the CDR3 reads TGTGCCAGCAGCCCAACAACCTTTGAACGTCTAGCCTACGAGCAGTACTTC. Protein product: CASSPTTFERLAYEQYF.

This clone has only one observation. The chain links TRBV19 to TRBJ1-2; D might be TRBD1 (6 bases). The germline V gene encodes CDR1 LNHDA and CDR2 SQIVND (reference sequence). The CDR3 has 12 residues. The germline V and J ends were trimmed by 3 bases and 8 bases, with 10 bases remaining between them. CDR3 protein: CASSIRDNGYTF. The CDR3 DNA sequence: TGTGCCAGTAGTATTCGGGACAACGGCTACACCTTC.

This rearrangement joins TRBV18 to TRBJ1-3; D remains ambiguous. Germline V lookup: CDR1 KGHSH, CDR2 LQKENI. The V end was cut by 2 bases, the J end by 2 bases, with 10 bases between. This CDR3 contains 15 residues. This chain's CDR3 is CASSPGGNPGNTIYF. In DNA form, the CDR3 reads TGTGCCAGCTCACCAGGAGGGAATCCTGGAAACACCATATATTTT.

The chain recombines TRBV30 with TRBJ2-7, with D perhaps matching TRBD2 (5 bases). Germline CDR1 is GTSNPN and CDR2 is SVGIG (reference sequence). The CDR3 extends over 14 amino acids. Trimming left V 0 bases short and J 1 base short, with 10 bases between. This CDR3 is CAWSVKAGSYEQYF. CDR3 coding DNA: TGTGCCTGGAGTGTAAAGGCGGGTTCCTACGAGCAGTACTTC. The full variable domain, its missing parts supplied by reference TRBV30 and TRBJ2-7, is SQTIHQWPATLVQPVGSPLSLECTVEGTSNPNLYWYRQAAGRGLQLLFYSVGIGQISSEVPQNLSASRPQDRQFILSSKKLLLSDSGFYLCAWSVKAGSYEQYFGPGTRLTVT.

This chain joins TRBV6-1 and TRBJ2-7; D may be TRBD2 (5 bases). The V end was cut by 8 bases, the J end by 4 bases, with 6 bases between. The CDR3 totals 10 residues. The germline V gene has CDR1 MNHNS and CDR2 SASEGT. The CDR3 DNA follows: TGTGCCAGCCGGGATTACGAGCAGTACTTC. Translating gives CASRDYEQYF.

The chain links TRBV9 to TRBJ2-1; 11 bases fit TRBD2. CDR3 length equals 15 residues. Losses at the gene ends were 4 bases for V and 5 bases for J; bases not matched to a gene: 5. Germline V gene data show CDR1 as SGDLS and CDR2 as YYNGEE. The CDR3 bases are TGTGCCAGCAGCCCCCTAGCGGGGGGTCACAATGAGCAGTTCTTC. Protein product: CASSPLAGGHNEQFF.

The chain carries TRBV28 and TRBJ1-1, with D tentatively TRBD1 (5 bases). Germline values: CDR1 MDHEN, CDR2 SYDVKM. There are 12 residues in the CDR3. V gave up 6 bases and J gave up 10 bases, with 15 bases separating them. CDR3 sequence (DNA): TGTGCCAGCAGGATAACGCAGGGTTCAGCTTTCTTT. Translating gives CASRITQGSAFF.

The chain couples TRBV19 to TRBJ1-6; D is ambiguous. Trimming pared 5 bases from V and 8 bases from J, leaving 13 bases between. Per the germline V gene, CDR1 is LNHDA and CDR2 is SQIVND (reference sequence). The CDR3 totals 14 residues. For the CDR3, the DNA is TGTGCCAGTAGTCTGGGCAGCGGATATTCACCCCTCCACTTT. It yields the protein CASSLGSGYSPLHF.

CDR3 bases: TGCGCCAGCAGCTTGGGGACCAACAATGAGCAGTTCTTC. As protein: CASSLGTNNEQFF. The V gene is TRBV5-1, the J gene TRBJ2-1; D remains unclear. CDR1 and CDR2 (germline): SGHRS, YFSETQ. The CDR3 sequence is 13 residues long. With 0 bases removed from V and 5 bases from J, the gap between germline ends came to 6 bases.